Below are 15 T cell receptor beta chains sequenced from a single sample in a study of CXCR3-negative and CXCR3-positive naive CD8 T cells. Antigen specificity for these receptors is unknown. Study-wide results and limits: Greater hydrophobicity was found in TRB CDR3s of CXCR3-positive naive cells than of CXCR3-negative naive cells.

TRB cDNA was prepared as libraries by UMI-labeled 5' RACE. One entry per CDR3 protein, without DNA, is what TCRdb gives after re-calling the 5' RACE reads. The sample data list some 60,000 distinct CDR3 sequences. The specimen sequenced was naive CXCR3+ CD8+ T cells from blood. Subset defined: CD45RO-CCR7+CD27+CD95- naive CD8+ T cells expressing CXCR3 (TNR3+). These receptors all come from a human donor in good health. Some clones in this sample may be carry-over from other donors' samples.

J is TRBJ2-3 and V is TRBV20-1; TCRdb's D call, TRBD1, is unchecked because there is no DNA. The CDR3 length is 16 residues. Germline V gene data show CDR1 as DFQATT and CDR2 as SNEGSKA (reference sequence). CDR3 loop: CSARDLSGGDTDTQYF.

The V gene is TRBV6-2 or TRBV6-3, the J gene TRBJ2-5; there is no DNA to check the TCRdb D call of TRBD1. CDR3 length: 16 amino acids. The germline gives CDR1 MNHEY, CDR2 SVGEGT. CDR3 region: CASSYREDSLEETQYF.

The chain carries TRBV6-2 or TRBV6-3 and TRBJ1-5; TCRdb names TRBD1, which stays unverified in the absence of DNA. Looked up from germline, CDR1 is MNHEY and CDR2 is SVGEGT. This CDR3 has 15 amino acids. The chain's CDR3 is CASSYSGQGLKPQHF.

The chain carries TRBV7-9 and TRBJ1-1. Per the germline V gene, CDR1 is SEHNR and CDR2 is FQNEAQ (reference sequence). The CDR3 consists of 16 residues. CDR3 residues: CASSLDVGNGNTEAFF. The full variable domain, its missing parts supplied by reference TRBV7-9 and TRBJ1-1, is DTGVSQNPRHKITKRGQNVTFRCDPISEHNRLYWYRQTLGQGPEFLTYFQNEAQLEKSRLLSDRFSAERPKGSFSTLEIQRTEQGDSAMYLCASSLDVGNGNTEAFFGQGTRLTVV.

The V and J genes are TRBV7-3 and TRBJ2-1; TCRdb names TRBD1, which stays unverified in the absence of DNA. The CDR3 covers 16 residues. The germline CDR1 and CDR2 sequences are SGHTA and FQGTGA. CDR3 region: CASSLIGRSSYNEQFF.

The chain combines TRBV6-2 or TRBV6-3 with TRBJ2-1. This CDR3 has 14 residues. Germline CDR1 is MNHEY and CDR2 is SVGEGT. CDR3 region: CASSYRGPYNEQFF.

This chain links TRBV10-1 with TRBJ2-3; TCRdb designates TRBD1, a call that cannot be tested without DNA. This CDR3 contains 16 residues. Germline CDR1 and CDR2: WNHNN and SYGVQD (reference sequence). CDR3 sequence reads: CASTKPGRPSTDRQYF.

The chain recombines TRBV4-3 with TRBJ2-3. The length of the CDR3 is 13 residues. CDR1 is LGHNA and CDR2 is YSLEER in the germline V gene. CDR3: CASSPLRADTQYF.

The chain has TRBV7-2 and TRBJ1-5; TCRdb calls TRBD1, which cannot be checked without DNA. The CDR3 loop spans 15 amino acids. Looked up from germline, CDR1 is SGHTA and CDR2 is FQGNSA. The CDR3 spells CASSLVGGSNQPQHF.

The chain combines TRBV12-3 or TRBV12-4 with TRBJ1-5; the TCRdb D gene call, TRBD1, has no DNA to confirm it. The CDR3 consists of 16 residues. The CDR3 spells CASSIYGDTLNQPQHF.

The chain recombines TRBV13 with TRBJ2-1; no DNA is available, so the TRBD1 call from TCRdb remains unchecked. The germline V gene has CDR1 PRHDT and CDR2 FYEKMQ (reference sequence). The CDR3 extends over 17 amino acids. The CDR3 sequence is CASSTISAGATYNEQFF.

V gene TRBV7-2 combines with J gene TRBJ2-7. This CDR3 has 13 residues. The germline CDR1 and CDR2 sequences are SGHTA and FQGNSA. CDR3 residues: CASSFTQVYEQYF. Looking up the rest from reference TRBV7-2 and TRBJ2-7 gives the full variable domain: GAGVSQSPSNKVTEKGKDVELRCDPISGHTALYWYRQSLGQGLEFLIYFQGNSAPDKSGLPSDRFSAERTGGSVSTLTIQRTQQEDSAVYLCASSFTQVYEQYFGPGTRLTVT.

The gene calls are TRBV7-2 and TRBJ2-3; TCRdb names TRBD1, which stays unverified in the absence of DNA. Germline CDR1 reads SGHTA; CDR2 reads FQGNSA. The CDR3 is 14 residues long. The CDR3 is CASSFLLGQATQYF.

The J gene is TRBJ1-1, the V gene TRBV7-6; TCRdb's D call of TRBD1 is untestable without DNA. This CDR3 spans 16 amino acids. Germline CDR1 reads SGHVS; CDR2 reads FNYEAQ. This chain's CDR3 is CASSSPAGTQNTEAFF.

V usage is TRBV4-2 and J usage is TRBJ2-7; TCRdb returns TRBD2, unconfirmable since there is no DNA. Germline values: CDR1 LGHNA, CDR2 YNFKEQ. The CDR3 consists of 15 residues. CDR3 residues: CASSQEASYFYEQYF.